A selection of T cell receptor beta chains follows, all from one sample in a study of T cells in localized non-small cell lung cancer. The assay was immunoSEQ multiplex PCR, and TCRdb's table has in-frame clones only and misses some. The sample holds about 1,100 clones, 20% to 30% seen once. Material: lung tumor tissue, obtained before any cancer treatment. The receptors derive from a male donor older than 55 with stage III squamous cell lung carcinoma. The CDR3 runs from the conserved cysteine through the conserved F or W. D genes are given only for firm matches. The size field is filled for only some rows; it gives once, few, many or a size class.

clone_size	j_call	cdr3_length	v_call	d_call	cdr3_nt	cdr3_aa
few	TRBJ1-5	13	TRBV2	-	TGTGCCAGCAGTGAAGACCTCAATCAGCCCCAGCATTTT	CASSEDLNQPQHF
-	TRBJ2-7	16	TRBV28	TRBD2	TGTGCCAGCAGTTCCCGACTAGCGCGCAAGACCTACGAGCAGTACTTC	CASSSRLARKTYEQYF
few	TRBJ2-1	18	TRBV2	-	TGTGCCAGCAGTGAGGAGGGGGGCCCAGGATGGTCCTACAATGAGCAGTTCTTC	CASSEEGGPGWSYNEQFF
-	TRBJ2-3	14	TRBV6-8	-	TGTGCCATCAGTGCCGGACTTAGCACAGATACGCAGTATTTT	CAISAGLSTDTQYF
-	TRBJ2-7	13	TRBV19	TRBD2	TGTGCCAGTAGTAAGGGACTAGCGACTGAGCAGTACTTC	CASSKGLATEQYF
-	TRBJ1-5	17	TRBV19	-	TGTGCCAGTAGCCAACTCCAGTCCGGAACCCACCGTCAGCCCCAGCATTTT	CASSQLQSGTHRQPQHF
large	TRBJ1-1	14	TRBV6-8	TRBD1	TGTGCCAGCAAATTAGGACAGGGAAAGACTGAAGCTTTCTTT	CASKLGQGKTEAFF
-	TRBJ2-3	14	TRBV30	TRBD2	TGTGCCTGGAGTAATAGCGGGAGGTTCGGTACGCAGTATTTT	CAWSNSGRFGTQYF
-	TRBJ2-2	14	TRBV9	-	TGTGCCAGCAGTGTCAACAGGGCCACCGGGGAGCTGTTTTTT	CASSVNRATGELFF
-	TRBJ1-3	15	TRBV28	-	TGTGCCAGCATAAGACCAGGGTTTTCTGGAAACACCATATATTTT	CASIRPGFSGNTIYF
few	TRBJ1-3	14	TRBV11-3	-	TGTGCCAGCAGCCCGGGGCACTCTGGAAACACCATATATTTT	CASSPGHSGNTIYF
-	TRBJ1-1	16	TRBV6-7	TRBD1	TGTGCCAGCAGCCTACATCCGGGACAGGGGGGCACTGAAGCTTTCTTT	CASSLHPGQGGTEAFF
-	TRBJ1-5	14	TRBV11-3	-	TGTGCCAGCAGCTTGGGTTTCGGCAATCAGCCCCAGCATTTT	CASSLGFGNQPQHF
-	TRBJ2-7	14	TRBV9	-	TGTGCCAGCAGCGTAGAGCAGGGTTCAAGGCAGCAGTACTTC	CASSVEQGSRQQYF
few	TRBJ2-7	13	TRBV19	-	TGTGCCAGTAGTATGAAGGACTCCTACGAGCAGTACTTC	CASSMKDSYEQYF
medium-sized	TRBJ1-1	15	TRBV11-3	-	TGTGCCAGCAGCCTGAAGGGGTCGGGGGGAACTGAAGCTTTCTTT	CASSLKGSGGTEAFF
medium-sized	TRBJ1-5	15	TRBV9	TRBD1	TGTGCCAGCAGTGCTAGGGCAGGGGGAAATCAGCCCCAGCATTTT	CASSARAGGNQPQHF
-	TRBJ1-4	15	TRBV19	-	TGTGCCAGTAGTTTCCGGGACGCCAATAATGAAAAACTGTTTTTT	CASSFRDANNEKLFF
few	TRBJ1-2	15	TRBV9	-	TGTGCCAGCAGCGTAGCTGCGGACAGTTTCTATGGCTACACCTTC	CASSVAADSFYGYTF
large	TRBJ2-1	16	TRBV9	-	TGTGCCAGCAGCATGTATAGCGGAAGCTCCTACAATGAGCAGTTCTTC	CASSMYSGSSYNEQFF
medium-sized	TRBJ2-2	16	TRBV11-3	-	TGTGCCAGCAGCCTAACCGGGACCTCTAACACCGGGGAGCTGTTTTTT	CASSLTGTSNTGELFF
-	TRBJ2-1	13	TRBV29-1	TRBD2	TGCAGCGTTGAACCGACTAGCTCGGGTGAGCAGTTCTTC	CSVEPTSSGEQFF
-	TRBJ1-4	13	TRBV29-1	-	TGCAGCGTTGAAGAGTCACCGGGGGAAAAACTGTTTTTT	CSVEESPGEKLFF
-	TRBJ2-1	13	TRBV29-1	-	TGCAGCGTTGCGGCGGGCCCCTACAATGAGCAGTTCTTC	CSVAAGPYNEQFF
few	TRBJ1-1	15	TRBV7-3	-	TGTGCCAGCAGCTTAACAGCGTCCAGGGACACTGAAGCTTTCTTT	CASSLTASRDTEAFF
-	TRBJ2-2	13	TRBV19	-	TGTGCCAGTAAGGCCAGGGGTACCGGGGAGCTGTTTTTT	CASKARGTGELFF
-	TRBJ2-2	15	TRBV11-3	-	TGTGCCAGCAGCTTGGATTGGGAGAACACCGGGGAGCTGTTTTTT	CASSLDWENTGELFF
-	TRBJ2-1	16	TRBV14	TRBD2	TGTGCCAGCAGCCAGTTCCAGGGACTACAGTATAATGAGCAGTTCTTC	CASSQFQGLQYNEQFF
-	TRBJ1-5	15	TRBV12-5	TRBD1	TGTGCTAGTGCCCCACAGGGGGCTCAAGGTCAGCCCCAGCATTTT	CASAPQGAQGQPQHF
-	TRBJ2-5	14	TRBV7-5	-	TGTGTCAGAAGCTTACCCAGGGGGCAGGAGACCCAGTACTTC	CVRSLPRGQETQYF
-	TRBJ2-4	12	TRBV29-1	-	TGCAGCGCCGGACAGTTAAAAAACATTCAGTACTTC	CSAGQLKNIQYF
few	TRBJ2-1	15	TRBV14	TRBD2	TGTGCCAGCAGCCCCCTCGCGGGGGATGACAATGAGCAGTTCTTC	CASSPLAGDDNEQFF
-	TRBJ1-6	16	TRBV6-8	-	TGTGCCAGCAGTCCCGGCAGGGCGAGCGTGGGATCACCCCTCCACTTT	CASSPGRASVGSPLHF
few	TRBJ1-6	13	TRBV10-2	-	TGCGCCAGCAGTGAGAGGGGCGGTTCACCCCTCCACTTT	CASSERGGSPLHF
-	TRBJ2-3	14	TRBV11-3	TRBD1	TGTGCCAGCAGCTTGGACAGGAGCACAGATACGCAGTATTTT	CASSLDRSTDTQYF
medium-sized	TRBJ2-2	15	TRBV9	-	TGTGCCAGCAGCGTAGCGGACTACCGCACCGGGGAGCTGTTTTTT	CASSVADYRTGELFF
-	TRBJ2-7	14	TRBV11-3	-	TGTGCCAGCAGCCAGTCGGCGGTCTCCTACGAGCAGTACTTC	CASSQSAVSYEQYF
few	TRBJ1-5	16	TRBV11-3	TRBD1	TGTGCCAGCAGCTTGGGACAGGGCAAGGGCAATCAGCCCCAGCATTTT	CASSLGQGKGNQPQHF
-	TRBJ2-6	17	TRBV2	TRBD2	TGTGCCAGCATGAAAGGACTAGCGTTCCCTGGGGCCAACGTCCTGACTTTC	CASMKGLAFPGANVLTF
-	TRBJ1-5	13	TRBV9	-	TGTGCCAGCAGCGTCGACCCCAATCAGCCCCAGCATTTT	CASSVDPNQPQHF
-	TRBJ1-6	16	TRBV1	-	-	CASSPLVGDGNSPLHF
large	TRBJ2-5	16	TRBV11-3	-	TGTGCCAGCAGCTCAACGGACACCCGATTACAAGAGACCCAGTACTTC	CASSSTDTRLQETQYF
-	TRBJ2-7	14	TRBV5-1	-	TGCGCCAGCAGCTTCCAGGGACTTTCCTACGAGCAGTACTTC	CASSFQGLSYEQYF
-	TRBJ2-1	14	TRBV6-8	TRBD2	TGTGCCAGCAGTACGGGACTAGCTCTTGGTGAGCAGTTCTTC	CASSTGLALGEQFF
-	TRBJ2-1	14	TRBV10-2	TRBD1	TGCGCCAGTACCACAGGGGGCTTCTACAATGAGCAGTTCTTC	CASTTGGFYNEQFF
medium-sized	TRBJ2-7	15	TRBV11-3	TRBD1	TGTGCCAGCAGCCCGCTTTGGGACAGGGCTTACGAGCAGTACTTC	CASSPLWDRAYEQYF
-	TRBJ1-2	14	TRBV5-1	-	TGCGCCAGCAGCCCCGGAGGGCAGGGCGATGGCTACACCTTC	CASSPGGQGDGYTF
few	TRBJ2-6	14	TRBV6-8	-	TGTGCCAGCAGTGCCACAGTGGGGGCCAACGTCCTGACTTTC	CASSATVGANVLTF
few	TRBJ1-5	15	TRBV6-8	TRBD1	TGTGCCAGCAGTGGACAGGGATTTAGCAATCAGCCCCAGCATTTT	CASSGQGFSNQPQHF
few	TRBJ1-6	15	TRBV11-3	-	TGTGCCAGCAGCCCTTGGACAGTGGGCAATTCACCCCTCCACTTT	CASSPWTVGNSPLHF
-	TRBJ1-5	15	TRBV10-2	-	TGCGCCAGCAGTGAGGGGAATCTTAGCAATCAGCCCCAGCATTTT	CASSEGNLSNQPQHF
few	TRBJ1-1	12	TRBV2	-	TGTGCCAGCAGTGTGGGGGCAGTGAAAGCTTTCTTT	CASSVGAVKAFF
-	TRBJ1-1	14	TRBV8-2	-	TGTGCCAGCAGGGAACAGGGGGTAAGCACTGAAGCTTTCTTT	CASREQGVSTEAFF
-	TRBJ1-2	14	TRBV11-3	-	TGTGCCAGCAGCTTAGTAGAGAGGGGCTATGGCTACACCTTC	CASSLVERGYGYTF
few	TRBJ2-1	15	TRBV11-3	-	TGTGCCAGCACCGGGGGGACAGTGGGATACAATGAACAGTTCTTC	CASTGGTVGYNEQFF
-	TRBJ1-1	14	TRBV29-1	-	TGCAGCGCCGTCCGGGACACCATTGGCACTGAAGCTTTCTTT	CSAVRDTIGTEAFF
-	TRBJ2-1	15	TRBV19	TRBD1	TGTGCCAGTAGTATAATTGGACAGGGACACAATGAGCAGTTCTTC	CASSIIGQGHNEQFF